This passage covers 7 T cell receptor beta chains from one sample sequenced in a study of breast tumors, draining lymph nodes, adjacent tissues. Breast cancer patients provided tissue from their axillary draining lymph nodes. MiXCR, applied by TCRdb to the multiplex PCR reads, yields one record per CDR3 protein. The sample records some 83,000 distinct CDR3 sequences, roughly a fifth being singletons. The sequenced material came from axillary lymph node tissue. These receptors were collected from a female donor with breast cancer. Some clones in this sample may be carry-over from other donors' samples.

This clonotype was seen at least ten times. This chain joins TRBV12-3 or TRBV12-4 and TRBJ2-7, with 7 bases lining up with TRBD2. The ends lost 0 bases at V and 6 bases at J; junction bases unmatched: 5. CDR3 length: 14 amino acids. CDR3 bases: TGTGCCAGCAGTTTAGCATGGACTAGTGGCGAGCAGTACTTC. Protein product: CASSLAWTSGEQYF.

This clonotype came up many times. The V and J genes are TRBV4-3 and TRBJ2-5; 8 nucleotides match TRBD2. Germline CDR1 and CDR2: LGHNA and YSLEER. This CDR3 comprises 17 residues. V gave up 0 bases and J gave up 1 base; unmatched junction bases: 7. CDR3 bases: TGCGCCAGCAGCCAAGATCGGGGACTAGACGGCCAAGAGACCCAGTACTTC. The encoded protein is CASSQDRGLDGQETQYF.

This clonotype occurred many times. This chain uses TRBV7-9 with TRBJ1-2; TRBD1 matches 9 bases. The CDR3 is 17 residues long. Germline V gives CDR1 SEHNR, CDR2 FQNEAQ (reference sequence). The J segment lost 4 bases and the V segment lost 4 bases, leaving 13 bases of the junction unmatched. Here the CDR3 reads CASSSRALTGGGYGYTF. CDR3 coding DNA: TGTGCCAGCAGCTCGAGAGCCTTGACAGGGGGTGGCTATGGCTACACCTTC.

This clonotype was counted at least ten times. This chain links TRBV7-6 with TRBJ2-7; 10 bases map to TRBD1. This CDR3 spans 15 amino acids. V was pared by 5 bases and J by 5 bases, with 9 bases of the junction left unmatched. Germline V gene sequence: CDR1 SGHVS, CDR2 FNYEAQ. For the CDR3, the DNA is TGTGCCAGCAGCCCCTTTTCGGGACAGGGGAACGAGCAGTACTTC. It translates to CASSPFSGQGNEQYF.

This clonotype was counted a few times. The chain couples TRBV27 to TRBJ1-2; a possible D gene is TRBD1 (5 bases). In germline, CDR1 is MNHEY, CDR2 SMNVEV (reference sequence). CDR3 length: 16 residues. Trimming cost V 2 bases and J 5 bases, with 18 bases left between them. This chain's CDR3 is CASSLIGAREDYGYTF. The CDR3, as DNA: TGTGCCAGCAGTTTAATTGGGGCCAGGGAGGATTATGGCTACACCTTC.

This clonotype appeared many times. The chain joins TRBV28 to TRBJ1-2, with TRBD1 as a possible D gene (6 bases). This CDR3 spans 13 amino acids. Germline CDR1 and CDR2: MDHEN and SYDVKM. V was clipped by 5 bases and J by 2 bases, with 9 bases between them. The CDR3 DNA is TGTGCCAGCAGTCTCGGGACAAACTATGGCTACACCTTC. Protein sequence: CASSLGTNYGYTF.

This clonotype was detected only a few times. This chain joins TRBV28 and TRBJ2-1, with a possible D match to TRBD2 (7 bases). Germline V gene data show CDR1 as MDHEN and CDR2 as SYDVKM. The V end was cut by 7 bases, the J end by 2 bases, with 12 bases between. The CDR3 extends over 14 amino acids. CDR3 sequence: CASKRGGTYNEQFF. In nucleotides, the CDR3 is TGTGCCAGCAAAAGGGGGGGGACCTACAATGAGCAGTTCTTC.